Listed here are 10 T cell receptor beta chains from one sample, sequenced in a study of T cells in Graves' hyperthyroidism and ophthalmopathy. RNA transcripts were the template for amplifying TCR beta CDR3 regions. With the HTBI primer set, the TCR CDR3 went through a first round of RT-PCR. TCRdb called the multiplex PCR reads again in MiXCR, with one record for every CDR3 protein. The data show under 550,000 distinct CDR3 sequences, around 20% seen once. Material for sequencing was blood. Receptor source: a man aged 35 to 55 with Graves' ophthalmopathy.

V is TRBV11-2 and J is TRBJ2-7; D is perhaps TRBD1 (7 bases). Trimming cost V 2 bases and J 1 base, with 12 bases left between them. This CDR3 spans 15 amino acids. Germline V CDR1 and CDR2: SGHAT, FQNNGV. This chain's CDR3 is CASSLSQGGSYEQYF. DNA for the CDR3: TGTGCCAGCAGCTTATCGCAGGGGGGATCCTACGAGCAGTACTTC.

This clonotype was picked up a small number of times. The chain links TRBV18 to TRBJ1-3; D is unclear. Trimming shortened V by 2 bases and J by 1 base, and 9 bases separated the two germline ends. The length of the CDR3 is 15 residues. CDR1 is KGHSH, CDR2 LQKENI, per germline. CDR3 sequence reads: CASSPSEGSGNTIYF. The CDR3 DNA follows: TGTGCCAGCTCACCATCCGAAGGTTCTGGAAACACCATATATTTT. The entire variable domain, with the rest obtained from reference TRBV18 and TRBJ1-3, is as follows: NAGVMQNPRHLVRRRGQEARLRCSPMKGHSHVYWYRQLPEEGLKFMVYLQKENIIDESGMPKERFSAEFPKEGPSILRIQQVVRGDSAAYFCASSPSEGSGNTIYFGEGSWLTVV.

The genes are TRBV11-2 and TRBJ2-1; D might be TRBD1 or TRBD2, each matching 5 bases. This CDR3 region has 15 residues. Germline CDR1 SGHAT, CDR2 FQNNGV. V lost 6 bases to trimming and J lost 12 bases, with 24 bases between them. The CDR3 region is CASSKLAGPGGGQFF. As DNA, the CDR3 is TGTGCCAGCAGTAAGCTGGCAGGCCCCGGTGGGGGGCAGTTCTTC.

Details on this clonotype: The conserved phenylalanine or tryptophan is not found at the CDR3 terminus, so this likely reflects a read error. The V gene is TRBV6-1, the J gene TRBJ1-1; 8 positions match TRBD1. Germline V gene lookup returns CDR1 MNHNS and CDR2 SASEGT. The CDR3 totals 18 residues. V shed 3 bases, J shed 2 bases, and the junction held 14 bases outside the gene matches. The CDR3: CASSDNLDRVRKNTEAFS. The CDR3 nucleotides are TGTGCCAGCAGTGACAACCTGGACAGGGTGAGGAAAAACACTGAAGCTTTCTCT.

The chain couples TRBV28 to TRBJ1-6; TRBD1 might be the D (5 bases). CDR1 and CDR2 from the germline V gene are MDHEN and SYDVKM. The CDR3 totals 15 residues. V dropped 6 bases and J dropped 3 bases, with 12 bases sitting between them. This chain's CDR3 is CASRTDTYYNSPLHF. The CDR3, as DNA: TGTGCCAGCAGGACGGACACTTACTATAATTCACCCCTCCACTTT.

Many counts were recorded for this clonotype. This chain joins TRBV6-1 and TRBJ1-5; 7 positions agree with TRBD1. This CDR3 has 16 amino acids. CDR1 and CDR2 from the germline V gene are MNHNS and SASEGT. Germline trimming cut 2 bases from V and 1 base from J; bases unmatched to any gene: 5. CDR3 in amino acids: CASSERAGGSNQPQHF. The DNA for the CDR3 is TGTGCCAGCAGTGAAAGGGCAGGGGGGAGCAATCAGCCCCAGCATTTT.

This clonotype was seen ten or more times. The CDR3 coding sequence is TGTGCCAGCAGCCGCGGACAGGGTCAAGAGACCCAGTACTTC. Translated, it gives CASSRGQGQETQYF. This chain connects TRBV3-1 to TRBJ2-5; 8 bases are a match to TRBD1. The CDR3 length is 14 residues. CDR1 is LGHDT, CDR2 YNNKEL, per germline (reference sequence). V dropped 4 bases and J dropped 2; count of bases not matched to a gene: 3.

The V gene is TRBV19, the J gene TRBJ2-4; D not certain. V lost 5 bases and J 8 bases, leaving 13 bases between the germline ends. The CDR3 totals 13 residues. Germline values: CDR1 LNHDA, CDR2 SQIVND (reference sequence). CDR3 residues: CASSPRSSDIQYF. The CDR3 region has the DNA TGTGCCAGTAGTCCGAGGTCGTCCGACATTCAGTACTTC. Drawing the rest from reference TRBV19 and TRBJ2-4, the complete variable domain is DGGITQSPKYLFRKEGQNVTLSCEQNLNHDAMYWYRQDPGQGLRLIYYSQIVNDFQKGDIAEGYSVSREKKESFPLTVTSAQKNPTAFYLCASSPRSSDIQYFGAGTRLSVL.

This chain links TRBV20-1 with TRBJ2-3; the D gene is possibly TRBD1 (6 bases). V lost 2 bases to trimming and J lost 4 bases, with 13 bases between them. There are 14 residues in the CDR3. Germline CDR1 reads DFQATT; CDR2 reads SNEGSKA (reference sequence). CDR3 loop: CSARLQGRADTQYF. The CDR3, as DNA: TGCAGTGCTAGACTACAGGGTAGAGCAGATACGCAGTATTTT.

There are many counts of this clonotype. This CDR3 reads CASSKLDRDTEAFF. The CDR3, as DNA: TGCGCCAGCAGCAAATTGGACAGGGACACTGAAGCTTTCTTT. The V and J genes are TRBV5-1 and TRBJ1-1, with 8 bases fitting TRBD1. The CDR3 spans 14 residues. V lost 4 bases to trimming and J lost 3 bases; unmatched junction nucleotides: 5. Germline V gives CDR1 SGHRS, CDR2 YFSETQ.